This T cell receptor (beta chain) was sequenced for a study of neurological immune-mediated disorders. Ten or more counts support this clonotype. The unsorted libraries were produced from 2 million PBMCs held at -80 C. A 10-nucleotide random UMI tagged transcripts in template-switch 5'RACE cDNA synthesis. Over 180 million TCR-beta sequences from 15-18 subjects came from every sequencing run. TCRdb reanalysed the 5' RACE reads using MiXCR and keeps one entry per CDR3 protein. The data contain roughly 45,000 distinct CDR3 sequences, less than 4% of them seen just once; the ten biggest clones take up roughly 16%. Germline V gene data show CDR1 as SGHRS and CDR2 as YFSETQ. J was trimmed by 4 bases and V by 0 bases; bases with no gene match: 6. The CDR3 spans 15 residues.

This TCR came from a woman aged 45-65 years with multiple sclerosis. Sequenced material: PBMCs. The V gene is TRBV5-1, the J gene TRBJ2-5, with 7 bases lining up with TRBD2. The chain's CDR3 is CASSLVSGEGETQYF. The CDR3 DNA reads as TGCGCCAGCAGCTTGGTATCCGGGGAGGGAGAGACCCAGTACTTC.